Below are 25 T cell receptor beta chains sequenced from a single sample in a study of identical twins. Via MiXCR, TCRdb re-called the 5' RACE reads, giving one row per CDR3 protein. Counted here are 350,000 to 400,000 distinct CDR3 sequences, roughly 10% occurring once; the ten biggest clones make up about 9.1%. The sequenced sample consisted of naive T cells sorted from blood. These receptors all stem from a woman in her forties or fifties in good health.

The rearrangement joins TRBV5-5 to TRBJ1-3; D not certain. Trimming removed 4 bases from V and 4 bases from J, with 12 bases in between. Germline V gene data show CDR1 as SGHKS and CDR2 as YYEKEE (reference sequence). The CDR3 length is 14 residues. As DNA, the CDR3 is TGTGCCAGCAGCGTGAGGTTCGAAGGAAACACCATATATTTT. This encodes CASSVRFEGNTIYF. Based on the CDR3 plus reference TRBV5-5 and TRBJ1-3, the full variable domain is DAGVTQSPTHLIKTRGQQVTLRCSPISGHKSVSWYQQVLGQGPQFIFQYYEKEERGRGNFPDRFSARQFPNYSSELNVNALLLGDSALYLCASSVRFEGNTIYFGEGSWLTVV.

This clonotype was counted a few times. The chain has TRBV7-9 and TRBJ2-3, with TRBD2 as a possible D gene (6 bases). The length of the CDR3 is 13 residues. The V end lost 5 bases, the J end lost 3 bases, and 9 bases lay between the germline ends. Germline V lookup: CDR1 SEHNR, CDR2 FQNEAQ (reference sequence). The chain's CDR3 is CASSRGVTDTQYF. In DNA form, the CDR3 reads TGTGCCAGCAGCCGCGGGGTAACAGATACGCAGTATTTT.

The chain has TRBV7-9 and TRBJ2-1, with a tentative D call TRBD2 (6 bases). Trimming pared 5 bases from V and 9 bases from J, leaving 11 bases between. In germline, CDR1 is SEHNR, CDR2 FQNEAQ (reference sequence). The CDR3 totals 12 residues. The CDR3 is CASSHGGSEQFF. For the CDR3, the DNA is TGTGCCAGCAGCCATGGAGGGAGTGAGCAGTTCTTC.

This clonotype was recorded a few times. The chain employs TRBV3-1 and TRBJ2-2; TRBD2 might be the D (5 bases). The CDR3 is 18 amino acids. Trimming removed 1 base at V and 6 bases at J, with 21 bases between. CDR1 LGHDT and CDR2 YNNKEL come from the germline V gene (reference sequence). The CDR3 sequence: CASSQGYGRQRSAGELFF. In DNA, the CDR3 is TGTGCCAGCAGCCAAGGATACGGTCGTCAGCGGTCGGCCGGGGAGCTGTTTTTT.

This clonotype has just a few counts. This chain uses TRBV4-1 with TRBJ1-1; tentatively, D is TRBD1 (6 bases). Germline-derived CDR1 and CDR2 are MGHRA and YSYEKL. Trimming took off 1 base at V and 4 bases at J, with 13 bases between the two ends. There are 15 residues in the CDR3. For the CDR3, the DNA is TGCGCCAGCAGCCAAGCTGAAAGGGGGATCACTGAAGCTTTCTTT. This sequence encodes CASSQAERGITEAFF.

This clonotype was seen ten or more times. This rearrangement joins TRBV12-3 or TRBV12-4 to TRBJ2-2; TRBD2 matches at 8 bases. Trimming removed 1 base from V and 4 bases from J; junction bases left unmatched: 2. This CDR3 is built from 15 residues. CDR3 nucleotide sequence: TGTGCCAGCAGTTTAGGCGGGGGGACCACCGGGGAGCTGTTTTTT. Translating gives CASSLGGGTTGELFF.

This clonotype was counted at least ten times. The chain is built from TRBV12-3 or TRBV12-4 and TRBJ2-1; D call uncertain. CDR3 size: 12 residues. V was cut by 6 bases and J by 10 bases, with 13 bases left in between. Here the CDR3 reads CASRHQAGEQFF. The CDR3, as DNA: TGTGCCAGCAGACACCAGGCCGGCGAGCAGTTCTTC.

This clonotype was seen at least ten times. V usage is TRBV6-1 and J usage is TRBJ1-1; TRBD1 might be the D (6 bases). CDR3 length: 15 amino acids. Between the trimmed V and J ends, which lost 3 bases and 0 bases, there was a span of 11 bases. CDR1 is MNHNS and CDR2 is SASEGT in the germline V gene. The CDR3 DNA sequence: TGTGCCAGCAGTGAGGGGGGACATTTGAACACTGAAGCTTTCTTT. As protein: CASSEGGHLNTEAFF.

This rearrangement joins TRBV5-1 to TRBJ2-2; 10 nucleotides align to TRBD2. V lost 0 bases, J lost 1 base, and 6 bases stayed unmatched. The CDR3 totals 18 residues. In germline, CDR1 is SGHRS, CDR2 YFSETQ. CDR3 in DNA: TGCGCCAGCAGCTTGGTACTAGCGGGACCGGTGAACACCGGGGAGCTGTTTTTT. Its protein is CASSLVLAGPVNTGELFF.

The CDR3 DNA reads as TGTGCCAGCACCGGACGGATGGGCTACGAGCAGTACGTC. Its translation is CASTGRMGYEQYV. This sequence joins TRBV2 and TRBJ2-7, with unresolved D. The CDR3 has 13 amino acids. In germline, CDR1 is SNHLY, CDR2 FYNNEI. V was cut by 7 bases and J by 3 bases, with 13 bases left in between.

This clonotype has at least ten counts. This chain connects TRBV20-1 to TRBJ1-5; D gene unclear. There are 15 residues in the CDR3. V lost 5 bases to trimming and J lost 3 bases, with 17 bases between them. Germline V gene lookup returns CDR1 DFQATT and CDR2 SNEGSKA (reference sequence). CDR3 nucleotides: TGCAGTGCTGGCCCCGGGCCATCTCCCAATCAGCCCCAGCATTTT. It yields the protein CSAGPGPSPNQPQHF.

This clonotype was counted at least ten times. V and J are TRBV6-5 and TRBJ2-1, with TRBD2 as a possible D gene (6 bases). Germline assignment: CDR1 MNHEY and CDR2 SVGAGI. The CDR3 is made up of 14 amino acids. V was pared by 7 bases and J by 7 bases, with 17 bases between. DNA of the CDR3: TGTGCCAGCACCTTCGGGAGTAGGGTTAATGAGCAGTTCTTC. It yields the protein CASTFGSRVNEQFF.

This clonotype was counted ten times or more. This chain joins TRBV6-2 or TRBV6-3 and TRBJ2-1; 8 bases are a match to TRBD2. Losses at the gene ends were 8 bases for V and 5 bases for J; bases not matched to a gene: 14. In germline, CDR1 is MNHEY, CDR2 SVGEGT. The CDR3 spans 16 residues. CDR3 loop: CASSPRGAGDNNEQFF. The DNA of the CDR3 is TGTGCCAGCTCCCCCCGGGGAGCGGGAGATAACAATGAGCAGTTCTTC.

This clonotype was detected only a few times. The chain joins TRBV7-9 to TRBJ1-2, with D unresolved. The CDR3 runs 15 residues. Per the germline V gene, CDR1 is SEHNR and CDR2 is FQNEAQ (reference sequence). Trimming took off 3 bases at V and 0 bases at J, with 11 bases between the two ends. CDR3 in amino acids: CASSFRREANYGYTF. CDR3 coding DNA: TGTGCCAGCAGCTTTCGCCGTGAAGCTAACTATGGCTACACCTTC.

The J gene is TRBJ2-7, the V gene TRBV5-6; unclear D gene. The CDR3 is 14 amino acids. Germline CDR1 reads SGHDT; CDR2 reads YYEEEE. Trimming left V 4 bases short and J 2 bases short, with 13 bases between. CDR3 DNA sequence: TGTGCCAGCAGCCCCGGGTCTTCTGCCTACGAGCAGTACTTC. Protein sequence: CASSPGSSAYEQYF.

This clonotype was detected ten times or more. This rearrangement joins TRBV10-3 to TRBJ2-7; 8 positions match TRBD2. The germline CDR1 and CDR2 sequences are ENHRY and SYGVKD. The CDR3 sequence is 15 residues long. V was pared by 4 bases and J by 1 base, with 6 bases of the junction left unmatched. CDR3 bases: TGTGCCATCAGTGTTTTGACTAGCGATTCCTACGAGCAGTACTTC. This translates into CAISVLTSDSYEQYF.

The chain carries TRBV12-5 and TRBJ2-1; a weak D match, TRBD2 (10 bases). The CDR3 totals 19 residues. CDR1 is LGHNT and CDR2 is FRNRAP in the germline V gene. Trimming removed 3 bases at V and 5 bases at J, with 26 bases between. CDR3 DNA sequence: TGTGCTAGTGGTTTTTTGACAGGGGGTCACCTAGCGGGAGACAATGAGCAGTTCTTC. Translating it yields CASGFLTGGHLAGDNEQFF.

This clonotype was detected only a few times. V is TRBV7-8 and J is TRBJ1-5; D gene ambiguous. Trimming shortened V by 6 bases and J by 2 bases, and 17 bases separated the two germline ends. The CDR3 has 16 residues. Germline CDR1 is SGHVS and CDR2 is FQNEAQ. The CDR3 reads CASSPLSGAGNQPQHF. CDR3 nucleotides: TGTGCCAGCAGTCCTCTTTCGGGAGCCGGCAATCAGCCCCAGCATTTT.

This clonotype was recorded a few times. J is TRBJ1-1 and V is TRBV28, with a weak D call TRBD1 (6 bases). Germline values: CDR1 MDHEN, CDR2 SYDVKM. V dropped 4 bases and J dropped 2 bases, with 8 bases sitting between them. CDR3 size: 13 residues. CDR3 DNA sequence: TGTGCCAGCAGTTACAGGGACAACACTGAAGCTTTCTTT. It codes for CASSYRDNTEAFF.

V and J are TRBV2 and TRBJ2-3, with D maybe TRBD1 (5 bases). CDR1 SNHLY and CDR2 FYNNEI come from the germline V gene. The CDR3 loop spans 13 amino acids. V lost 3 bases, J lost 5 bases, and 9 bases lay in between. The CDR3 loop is CASSEERGDTQYF. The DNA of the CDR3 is TGTGCCAGCAGTGAGGAAAGGGGAGATACGCAGTATTTT.

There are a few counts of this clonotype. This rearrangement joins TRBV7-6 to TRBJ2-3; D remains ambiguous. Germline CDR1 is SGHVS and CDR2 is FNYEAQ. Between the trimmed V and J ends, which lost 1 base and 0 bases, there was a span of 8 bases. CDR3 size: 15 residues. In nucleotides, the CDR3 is TGTGCCAGCAGCTTAGTCTTGGAAAGCACAGATACGCAGTATTTT. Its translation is CASSLVLESTDTQYF.

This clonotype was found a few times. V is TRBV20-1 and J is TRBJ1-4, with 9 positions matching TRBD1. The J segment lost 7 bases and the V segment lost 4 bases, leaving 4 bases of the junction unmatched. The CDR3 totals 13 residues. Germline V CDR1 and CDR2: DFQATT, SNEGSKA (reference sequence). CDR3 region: CSATQGASEKLFF. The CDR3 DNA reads TGCAGTGCTACACAGGGGGCGAGTGAAAAACTGTTTTTT.

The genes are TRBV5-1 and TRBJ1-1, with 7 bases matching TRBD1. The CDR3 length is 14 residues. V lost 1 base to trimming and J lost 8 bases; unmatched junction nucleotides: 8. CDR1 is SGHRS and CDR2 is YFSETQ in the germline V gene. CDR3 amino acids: CASSLQGQSMEAFF. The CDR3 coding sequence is TGCGCCAGCAGCTTGCAGGGACAGAGTATGGAAGCTTTCTTT.

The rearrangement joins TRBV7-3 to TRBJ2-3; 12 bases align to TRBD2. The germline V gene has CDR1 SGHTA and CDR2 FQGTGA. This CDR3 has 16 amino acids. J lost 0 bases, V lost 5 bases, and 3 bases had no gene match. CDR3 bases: TGTGCCAGCAGCCGGACTAGCGGGACGAGCACAGATACGCAGTATTTT. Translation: CASSRTSGTSTDTQYF.

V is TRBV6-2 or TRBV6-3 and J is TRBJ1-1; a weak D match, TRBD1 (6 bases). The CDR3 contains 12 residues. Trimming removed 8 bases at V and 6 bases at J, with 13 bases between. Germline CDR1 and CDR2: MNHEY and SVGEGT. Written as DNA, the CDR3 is TGTGCCAGCCTTAACAGGGACCCTGAAGCTTTCTTT. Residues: CASLNRDPEAFF.